This entry concerns a single TCR beta chain. Its antigen is unidentified. The sample belongs to a study of response to subunit inactivated influenza vaccine. Whole-study findings and limits: Authors proposed each seasonal influenza vaccination draws in few new T cells.

TCRdb independently ran MiXCR on the RT-PCR reads; one entry per CDR3 protein. Among almost 600,000 distinct CDR3 sequences listed, less than 15% were seen once. The CDR3 loop spans 13 amino acids. With 3 bases removed from V and 3 bases from J, the gap between germline ends came to 5 bases. Per the germline V gene, CDR1 is MNHEY and CDR2 is SVGAGI. This sequence originates from a man in his forties or fifties who received an inactivated influenza vaccine. The specimen comprised PBMCs from blood, sampled approximately 12 days after vaccination. The chain carries TRBV6-5 and TRBJ2-2; D gene unclear. The CDR3 DNA reads as TGTGCCAGCAGTTATGTTTACACCGGGGAGCTGTTTTTT. Its protein is CASSYVYTGELFF.